A selection of T cell receptor beta chains follows, all from one sample in a study of blood T cell repertoires in COVID-19. TCRdb's table, derived via immunoSEQ multiplex PCR, lists solely in-frame clones and lacks some. Seen here are around 84,000 clones, roughly 89% observed once, and the top ten hold approximately 4.2%. The sample comprised peripheral blood. The receptors stem from a man aged 50 or older with active COVID-19. Both conserved end residues are part of each CDR3. The order of the fields is D gene, clone size, J gene, V gene, CDR3 DNA, CDR3 protein. D genes are given only for firm matches. A clone size is listed for some rows: how often the clone was seen (once, few, many), or a class if it is expanded.

>NA|NA|TRBJ2-1|TRBV3-1/TRBV3-2
TGTGCCAGCAGCCCAGGAATCCGAGAGCAGTTCTTC
CASSPGIREQFF
>TRBD2|NA|TRBJ2-1|TRBV6-1
TGTGCCAGCAGTGAATCAATAGCGGGGGGGAACAATGAGCAGTTCTTC
CASSESIAGGNNEQFF
>NA|NA|TRBJ2-3|TRBV19
TGTGCCAGTACTTTAGCGGGCACAGATACGCAGTATTTT
CASTLAGTDTQYF
>NA|NA|TRBJ1-6|TRBV3-1/TRBV3-2
TGTGCCAGCAGCCAACCGTGGGGGGGACGTTCACCCCTCCACTTT
CASSQPWGGRSPLHF
>TRBD2|NA|TRBJ2-1|TRBV27
TGTGCCAGCAGTTCACCGCCCTGGCGGGAGGGCCAAGATGAGCAGTTCTTC
CASSSPPWREGQDEQFF
>NA|NA|TRBJ1-6|TRBV7-2
TGTGCCAGCAGCGTTCTGTATAATTCACCCCTCCACTTT
CASSVLYNSPLHF
>TRBD1|NA|TRBJ1-6|TRBV4-2
TGTGCCAGCAGCCGCGACAGGGAGAATTCACCCCTCCACTTT
CASSRDRENSPLHF
>NA|NA|TRBJ1-4|TRBV3-1/TRBV3-2
TGTGCCAGCAGCCAAGGAGGCAGGGGAAATGAAAAACTGTTTTTT
CASSQGGRGNEKLFF
>TRBD2|NA|TRBJ2-5|TRBV29-1
TGCAGCGGGAGACTAGCGGGGGGCCTGGAGACCCAGTACTTC
CSGRLAGGLETQYF
>NA|NA|TRBJ1-1|TRBV6-5
TGTGCCAGCAGTTACTCGGGACACATGAACACTGAAGCTTTCTTT
CASSYSGHMNTEAFF
>NA|few|TRBJ1-2|TRBV28
TGTGCCAGCAGTTCCACAGGGCTCGGAGCTGGCTACACCTTC
CASSSTGLGAGYTF
>NA|NA|TRBJ2-3|TRBV15
TGTGCCACCAGCAGAGATCCGGGTGATACGCAGTATTTT
CATSRDPGDTQYF
>TRBD1|NA|TRBJ1-1|TRBV6-5
TGTGCCAGCAGTTACCCGGACAGGCCTTACACTGAAGCTTTCTTT
CASSYPDRPYTEAFF
>TRBD1|NA|TRBJ2-2|TRBV9
TGTGCCAGCAGCCCCACAAAAAACAGGGGCAACACCGGGGAGCTGTTTTTT
CASSPTKNRGNTGELFF
>NA|once|TRBJ1-1|TRBV11-2
TGTGCCAGCAGCTTAATGGGGGGAGGGAACACTGAAGCTTTCTTT
CASSLMGGGNTEAFF
>NA|NA|TRBJ1-1|TRBV20-1
TGCAGTGCTGGAAGAACAGGTGAAGCTTTCTTT
CSAGRTGEAFF
>TRBD2|NA|TRBJ2-1|TRBV11-3
TGTGCCAGCAGCTACACTAGCGGGGGCCTCGGGGAGCAGTTCTTC
CASSYTSGGLGEQFF
>NA|NA|TRBJ1-1|TRBV2
TGTGCCAGCAGTGCGTCTGAAACGTCTAAAGCTTTCTTT
CASSASETSKAFF
>NA|NA|TRBJ1-2|TRBV28
TGTGCCAGCAGTTTAGGCGGGGACCCATCTAACTATGGCTACACCTTC
CASSLGGDPSNYGYTF
>TRBD1|NA|TRBJ2-2|TRBV3-1/TRBV3-2
TGTGCCAGCAGCCAAGAGGGACAGGACGCCATGATATATAACACCGGGGAGCTGTTTTTT
CASSQEGQDAMIYNTGELFF
>NA|NA|TRBJ1-2|TRBV12-3/TRBV12-4
TGTGCCAGCAGTTTTGGCATGTCGTCTGGCTACACCTTC
CASSFGMSSGYTF
>NA|NA|TRBJ1-5|TRBV27
TGTGCCAGCAGCCCATTATCAGGGTTCAATCAGCCCCAGCATTTT
CASSPLSGFNQPQHF
>TRBD2|NA|TRBJ2-3|TRBV19
TGTGCCAGTAGTTCTGCTAGCGGAGGATCCACAGATACGCAGTATTTT
CASSSASGGSTDTQYF
>NA|NA|TRBJ2-2|TRBV2
TGTGCCGGGGGCGGAATAGGCGCCGGGGAGCTGTTTTTT
CAGGGIGAGELFF
>NA|NA|TRBJ2-7|TRBV12-5
TGTGCTAGTGGTTTGGTGGGCGGAGGGATCTCCTACGAGCAGTACTTC
CASGLVGGGISYEQYF
>TRBD2|NA|TRBJ2-1|TRBV28
TGTGCCAGCAGGGGGGGGACTAGCGATGAGCAGTTCTTC
CASRGGTSDEQFF
>TRBD2|NA|TRBJ2-3|TRBV10-3
TGTGCCATCAGGAGGGGAGCGGGAGGGGATTTGGCAGATACGCAGTATTTT
CAIRRGAGGDLADTQYF
>NA|NA|TRBJ1-6|TRBV11-3
TGTGCCAGCAGCTTACGACAGCCGGGGGGTTCACCCCTCCACTTT
CASSLRQPGGSPLHF
>NA|NA|TRBJ2-7|TRBV21-1
TGTGCCAGCAGTAGGACAGACAGACCGGAGCAGTACTTC
CASSRTDRPEQYF
>NA|NA|TRBJ2-2|TRBV4-3
TGCGCCAGCAGCCAAGCTGCGGGGTGGCCCGGGGAGCTGTTTTTT
CASSQAAGWPGELFF
>NA|NA|TRBJ1-2|TRBV7-2
TGTGCCAGCAGCTTAGAAATCGGCCCCCCCCGGGACTATGGCTACACCTTC
CASSLEIGPPRDYGYTF
>NA|NA|TRBJ2-2|TRBV7-8
TGTGCCAGCAGCTTAAAGGGACTCCTCCTGAACACCGGGGAGCTGTTTTTT
CASSLKGLLLNTGELFF
>NA|NA|TRBJ1-5|TRBV19
TGTGCCAGTAGTTTCTTCCCAGGGACAAAATCGCAGCCCCAGCATTTT
CASSFFPGTKSQPQHF
>NA|NA|TRBJ2-5|TRBV7-9
TGTGCCAGCAGCGCCCCCGACAGATTTCAAGAGACCCAGTACTTC
CASSAPDRFQETQYF
>NA|NA|TRBJ2-7|TRBV4-2
TGTGCCAGCAGCCAAGAAATCCTCTACGAGCAGTACTTC
CASSQEILYEQYF
>NA|NA|TRBJ1-4|TRBV6-6
TGTGCCAGCAGCAACCTTCAGGCCGAAGATAATGAAAAACTGTTTTTT
CASSNLQAEDNEKLFF
>TRBD1|NA|TRBJ1-1|TRBV19
TGTGCCAGTAGTAGAAACGACAGGGCTGCTTTCTTT
CASSRNDRAAFF
>NA|once|TRBJ2-7|TRBV11-3
TGTGCCAGCAGCCGCGACAGGTACGAGCAGTACTTC
CASSRDRYEQYF
>NA|NA|TRBJ1-1|TRBV7-6
TGTGCCAGCAGCTTAGCCCTCGGGGGTTTGAACACTGAAGCTTTCTTT
CASSLALGGLNTEAFF
>TRBD1|NA|TRBJ1-5|TRBV4-2
TGTGCCAGCAGCCAAGATACCCAGGGGGGCAATCAGCCCCAGCATTTT
CASSQDTQGGNQPQHF
>NA|NA|TRBJ2-7|TRBV11-2
TGTGCCAGCAGGGAACGCCCTACAGGGTACGAGCAGTACTTC
CASRERPTGYEQYF
>NA|NA|TRBJ2-2|TRBV9
TGTGCCAGCAGCGTTAAGCCTTACGGGGGTAACACCGGGGAGCTGTTTTTT
CASSVKPYGGNTGELFF
>NA|NA|TRBJ2-5|TRBV7-9
TGTGCCAGCAGCCTTTCGGTTTCTCGGGAGACCCAGTACTTC
CASSLSVSRETQYF
>NA|NA|TRBJ1-3|TRBV5-1
TGCGCCAGCCAGGGATCTGGAAACACCATATATTTT
CASQGSGNTIYF
>NA|NA|TRBJ2-6|TRBV4-2
TGTGCCAGCAGCCAAGATCTGTCGTTGAGCCTGTCCAACGTCCTGACTTTC
CASSQDLSLSLSNVLTF
>NA|NA|TRBJ2-5|TRBV4-1
TGCGCCAGCAGCCAAGATAGGCCAGTCAGGGGAGAGACCCAGTACTTC
CASSQDRPVRGETQYF
>TRBD2|NA|TRBJ2-3|TRBV7-2
TGTGCCAGCAGCTTTCGGAGCGGGGTTGGTTCAGATACGCAGTATTTT
CASSFRSGVGSDTQYF
>TRBD1|NA|TRBJ1-6|TRBV28
TGTGCCAGCAGTGCAGTTTGGGACAGGGTCTCACCCCTCCACTTT
CASSAVWDRVSPLHF
>TRBD1|NA|TRBJ1-5|TRBV15
TGTGCCACCAGCAGTCGGCAGGGGGATCAGCCCCAGCATTTT
CATSSRQGDQPQHF
>NA|NA|TRBJ1-1|TRBV11-3
TGTGCCAGCAGCTGGACAGAGAACACTGAAGCTTTCTTT
CASSWTENTEAFF
>NA|NA|TRBJ2-5|TRBV7-2
TGTGCCAGCAGCTTTGCGGACCAAGAGACCCAGTACTTC
CASSFADQETQYF
>TRBD2|NA|TRBJ2-3|TRBV4-3
TGCGCCAGCAGCCAAGATCATGCGGGGACTAGCGGGTCTACGCAGTATTTT
CASSQDHAGTSGSTQYF
>TRBD1|NA|TRBJ1-2|TRBV5-1
TGCGCCAGCAGCCAGGACAGGGTCTATGGCTACACCTTC
CASSQDRVYGYTF
>NA|NA|TRBJ2-7|TRBV14
TGTGCCAGCAGCCAATATCTCTACGAGCAGTACTTC
CASSQYLYEQYF
>NA|NA|TRBJ2-7|TRBV6-2/TRBV6-3
TGTGCCAGCAGTTACTCGACGGGGGACGCAAGGCAAGGCCGACCGTACGAGCAGTACTTC
CASSYSTGDARQGRPYEQYF
>TRBD1|NA|TRBJ2-7|TRBV11-3
TGTGCCAGCAGCTGGGGGACAGCCTCCTACGAGCAGTACTTC
CASSWGTASYEQYF
>TRBD1|NA|TRBJ1-1|TRBV7-8
TGTGCCAGCACGCAACACCGGGACAGGGTGTGGAACACTGAAGCTTTCTTT
CASTQHRDRVWNTEAFF
>NA|once|TRBJ2-5|TRBV5-4
TGTGCCAGCAGCTCGGGGGAGTCTCTCGAAGAGACCCAGTACTTC
CASSSGESLEETQYF
>TRBD1|NA|TRBJ1-1|TRBV27
TGTGCCAGCAGTTTATCGAACAGGGGAGGCACTGAAGCTTTCTTT
CASSLSNRGGTEAFF
>NA|NA|TRBJ1-2|TRBV30
TGTGCCTGCCGGCCTTGGGGAGTCCTCTATGGCTACACCTTC
CACRPWGVLYGYTF